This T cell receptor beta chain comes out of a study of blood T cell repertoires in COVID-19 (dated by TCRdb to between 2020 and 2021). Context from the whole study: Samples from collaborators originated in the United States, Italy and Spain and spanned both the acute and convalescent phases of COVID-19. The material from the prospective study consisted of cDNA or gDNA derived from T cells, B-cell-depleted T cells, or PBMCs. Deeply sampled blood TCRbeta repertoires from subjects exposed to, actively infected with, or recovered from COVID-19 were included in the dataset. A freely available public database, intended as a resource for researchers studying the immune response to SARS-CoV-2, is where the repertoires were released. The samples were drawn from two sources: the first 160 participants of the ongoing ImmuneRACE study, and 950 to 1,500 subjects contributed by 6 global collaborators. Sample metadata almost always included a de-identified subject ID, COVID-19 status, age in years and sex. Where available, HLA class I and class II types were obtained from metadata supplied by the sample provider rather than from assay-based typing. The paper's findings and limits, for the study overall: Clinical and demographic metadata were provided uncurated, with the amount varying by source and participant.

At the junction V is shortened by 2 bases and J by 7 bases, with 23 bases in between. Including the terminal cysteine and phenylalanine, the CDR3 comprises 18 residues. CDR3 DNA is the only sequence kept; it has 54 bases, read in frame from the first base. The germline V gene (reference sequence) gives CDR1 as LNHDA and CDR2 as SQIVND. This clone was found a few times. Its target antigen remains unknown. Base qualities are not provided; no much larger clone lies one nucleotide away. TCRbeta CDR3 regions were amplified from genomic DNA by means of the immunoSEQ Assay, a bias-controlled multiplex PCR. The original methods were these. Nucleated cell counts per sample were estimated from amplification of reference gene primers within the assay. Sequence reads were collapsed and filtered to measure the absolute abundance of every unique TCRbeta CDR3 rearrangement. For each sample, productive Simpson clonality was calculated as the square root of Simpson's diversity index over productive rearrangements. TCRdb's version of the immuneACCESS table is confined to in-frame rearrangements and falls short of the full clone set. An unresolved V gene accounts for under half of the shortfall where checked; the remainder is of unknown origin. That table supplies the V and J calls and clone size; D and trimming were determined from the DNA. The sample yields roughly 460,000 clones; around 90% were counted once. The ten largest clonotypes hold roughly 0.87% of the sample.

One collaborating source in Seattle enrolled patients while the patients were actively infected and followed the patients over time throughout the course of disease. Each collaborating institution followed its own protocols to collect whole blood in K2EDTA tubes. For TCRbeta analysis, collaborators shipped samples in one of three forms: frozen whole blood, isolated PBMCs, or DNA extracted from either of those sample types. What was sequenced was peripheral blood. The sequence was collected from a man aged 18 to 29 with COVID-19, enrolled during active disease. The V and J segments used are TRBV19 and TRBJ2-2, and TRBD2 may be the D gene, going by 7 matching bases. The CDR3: CASSIRWRGKPGDGELFF. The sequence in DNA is TGTGCCAGTAGTATACGCTGGCGGGGGAAGCCAGGGGACGGGGAGCTGTTTTTT.